This T cell receptor beta chain was identified during a study of graft-versus-host responses after intestinal transplantation. For the study at large: All recipients were transplanted with multivisceral, liver-intestinal, or isolated intestinal grafts. Tacrolimus plus steroids were given to all recipients for approximately 3 years, preceded by anti-thymocyte globulin induction. General study results and limits: GvH clones turned up in recipient marrow; some had shown up first in ileum or blood.

Concerning this clone: Its antigen is unidentified.

TCRdb's table, derived via immunoSEQ multiplex PCR, lists solely in-frame clones and lacks some. The table lists tens of thousands of clones, roughly 90% of them singletons. The CDR3 is 15 residues long. Per germline, CDR1 SNHLY and CDR2 FYNNEI. Germline trimming cut 4 bases from V and 10 bases from J; bases unmatched to any gene: 12. Source: PBMCs, taken 98 days after intestinal transplantation. The chain joins TRBV2 to TRBJ2-4, with TRBD1 identical over 8 bases. This TCR derives from a human patient who received an intestinal transplant, so some T cells may come from the graft donor. CDR3 residues: CASSGTGLRARIQYF. The CDR3 bases are TGTGCCAGCAGTGGGACAGGGTTGAGGGCTAGGATTCAGTACTTC.